The rows below give T cell receptor beta chains drawn from one sample of a study of T cells after yellow fever vaccination. One entry per CDR3 protein results from TCRdb running MiXCR on the 5' RACE reads. The repertoire holds 300,000 or so distinct CDR3 sequences, around 6.8% seen once, with 15% to 20% in the top ten. The specimen was PBMCs, collected about 49 days after the first yellow fever vaccination. These receptor sequences come from a man aged 18 to 30 who received the YFV17D yellow fever vaccine. The CDR3 runs from the conserved cysteine through the conserved F or W. Fields, in order: CDR3 length, V gene, clone size, J gene, D gene, CDR3 DNA, CDR3 protein. D genes are given only for firm matches. Expanded clones get a size class; other rows say once, few or many, or leave the size out.

CDR3 length: 16
V gene: TRBV14
clone size: few
J gene: TRBJ2-1
D gene: NA
CDR3 DNA: TGTGCCAGCAGCCAACCCCCGCTTTACTTCTACAATGAGCAGTTCTTC
CDR3 protein: CASSQPPLYFYNEQFF

CDR3 length: 15
V gene: TRBV6-5
clone size: few
J gene: TRBJ2-3
D gene: NA
CDR3 DNA: TGTGCCAGCAGTTACTCGGGAGAAAGCACAGATACGCAGTATTTT
CDR3 protein: CASSYSGESTDTQYF

CDR3 length: 15
V gene: TRBV30
clone size: many
J gene: TRBJ2-7
D gene: NA
CDR3 DNA: TGTGCCTGGAGTGCTGGACTCCCAGTGATTTACGAGCAGTACTTC
CDR3 protein: CAWSAGLPVIYEQYF

CDR3 length: 15
V gene: TRBV3-1
clone size: NA
J gene: TRBJ2-2
D gene: NA
CDR3 DNA: TGTGCCAGCAGCTTAGTAGTGACTCCCGCCGGGGAGCTGTTTTTT
CDR3 protein: CASSLVVTPAGELFF

CDR3 length: 14
V gene: TRBV12-3/TRBV12-4
clone size: few
J gene: TRBJ2-7
D gene: NA
CDR3 DNA: TGTGCCAGCAGTTTAGTCGGGGCGACCTACGAGCAGTACTTC
CDR3 protein: CASSLVGATYEQYF

CDR3 length: 16
V gene: TRBV11-2
clone size: few
J gene: TRBJ2-7
D gene: TRBD2
CDR3 DNA: TGTGCCAGCAGCCAGACTAGCGGGGGACGATCCTACGAGCAGTACTTC
CDR3 protein: CASSQTSGGRSYEQYF

CDR3 length: 15
V gene: TRBV9
clone size: few
J gene: TRBJ2-7
D gene: NA
CDR3 DNA: TGTGCCAGCAGCCCCTCACCGGGACATCCCTACGAGCAGTACTTC
CDR3 protein: CASSPSPGHPYEQYF

CDR3 length: 15
V gene: TRBV12-3/TRBV12-4
clone size: NA
J gene: TRBJ1-1
D gene: NA
CDR3 DNA: TGTGCCAGCAGTTTACGATCTGCCCTGAACACTGAAGCTTTCTTT
CDR3 protein: CASSLRSALNTEAFF

CDR3 length: 14
V gene: TRBV5-1
clone size: many
J gene: TRBJ2-5
D gene: NA
CDR3 DNA: TGCGCCAGCAGCTTGGCCGGGGGCGGAGAGACCCAGTACTTC
CDR3 protein: CASSLAGGGETQYF

CDR3 length: 13
V gene: TRBV6-1
clone size: NA
J gene: TRBJ1-5
D gene: NA
CDR3 DNA: TGTGCCAGCGGTGGGGGACAAAGTCAGCCCCAGCATTTT
CDR3 protein: CASGGGQSQPQHF

CDR3 length: 16
V gene: TRBV7-8
clone size: NA
J gene: TRBJ2-2
D gene: NA
CDR3 DNA: TGTGCCAGCAGCCGACTTCAGGACCCCCGAACCGGGGAGCTGTTTTTT
CDR3 protein: CASSRLQDPRTGELFF

CDR3 length: 13
V gene: TRBV6-2/TRBV6-3
clone size: NA
J gene: TRBJ1-1
D gene: NA
CDR3 DNA: TGTGCCAGCAGCATCAGGGGCAGAGATGAAGCTTTCTTT
CDR3 protein: CASSIRGRDEAFF

CDR3 length: 17
V gene: TRBV5-1
clone size: many
J gene: TRBJ2-6
D gene: TRBD1
CDR3 DNA: TGCGCCAGCACCCTCCGAGCGACAGGGACTGGGGCCAACGTCCTGACTTTC
CDR3 protein: CASTLRATGTGANVLTF

CDR3 length: 15
V gene: TRBV4-3
clone size: NA
J gene: TRBJ1-6
D gene: TRBD1
CDR3 DNA: TGCGCCAGCAGCCAACTGGGACAGGGTAGTTCACCCCTCCACTTT
CDR3 protein: CASSQLGQGSSPLHF

CDR3 length: 14
V gene: TRBV6-1
clone size: NA
J gene: TRBJ1-5
D gene: NA
CDR3 DNA: TGTGCCAGCAGCAGGGGTATCGGCAATCAGCCCCAGCATTTT
CDR3 protein: CASSRGIGNQPQHF

CDR3 length: 18
V gene: TRBV10-3
clone size: many
J gene: TRBJ2-3
D gene: TRBD2
CDR3 DNA: TGTGCCATCAGTGGGTCGGCGGGGGGGCCCCCTGGCACAGATACGCAGTATTTT
CDR3 protein: CAISGSAGGPPGTDTQYF

CDR3 length: 18
V gene: TRBV4-1
clone size: NA
J gene: TRBJ2-3
D gene: TRBD2
CDR3 DNA: TGCGCCAGCAGCTCCGGGACTAGCGGGGGGGCGGGCACAGATACGCAGTATTTT
CDR3 protein: CASSSGTSGGAGTDTQYF

CDR3 length: 13
V gene: TRBV10-3
clone size: many
J gene: TRBJ2-3
D gene: NA
CDR3 DNA: TGTGCCGTTAGGGACACAGGCACAGATACGCAGTATTTT
CDR3 protein: CAVRDTGTDTQYF

CDR3 length: 14
V gene: TRBV6-1
clone size: NA
J gene: TRBJ2-1
D gene: NA
CDR3 DNA: TGTGCCAGCAGGCATAGCGAACTAAACAATGAGCAGTTCTTC
CDR3 protein: CASRHSELNNEQFF

CDR3 length: 14
V gene: TRBV6-5
clone size: few
J gene: TRBJ1-1
D gene: TRBD1
CDR3 DNA: TGTGCCAGCAGTTACTCACAGGGGGAGACTGAAGCTTTCTTT
CDR3 protein: CASSYSQGETEAFF

CDR3 length: 16
V gene: TRBV7-3
clone size: many
J gene: TRBJ2-1
D gene: TRBD2
CDR3 DNA: TGTGCCAGCAGCTTATTGTGGGGCGGGGGGGCTTATGAGCAGTTCTTC
CDR3 protein: CASSLLWGGGAYEQFF

CDR3 length: 14
V gene: TRBV20-1
clone size: many
J gene: TRBJ2-5
D gene: NA
CDR3 DNA: TGCAGTGCTCCCCCGTCGGCGCCCGGAGAGACCCAGTACTTC
CDR3 protein: CSAPPSAPGETQYF

CDR3 length: 15
V gene: TRBV27
clone size: few
J gene: TRBJ2-5
D gene: NA
CDR3 DNA: TGTGCCAGCAGTCTGGGGACTCGCCTCGGGGAGACCCAGTACTTC
CDR3 protein: CASSLGTRLGETQYF

CDR3 length: 14
V gene: TRBV21-1
clone size: few
J gene: TRBJ1-4
D gene: NA
CDR3 DNA: TGTGCCAGCAGCAGTCTCGGGGGCGCGTCAAAACTGTTTTTT
CDR3 protein: CASSSLGGASKLFF

CDR3 length: 15
V gene: TRBV7-3
clone size: few
J gene: TRBJ2-1
D gene: NA
CDR3 DNA: TGTGCCAGCAGCTCCCAGGGAGTTATGGGCGGAGAGCAGTTCTTC
CDR3 protein: CASSSQGVMGGEQFF

CDR3 length: 14
V gene: TRBV11-1
clone size: NA
J gene: TRBJ1-2
D gene: NA
CDR3 DNA: TGTGCCAGCAGCAGAGACACCTCTAACTATGGCTACACCTTC
CDR3 protein: CASSRDTSNYGYTF

CDR3 length: 16
V gene: TRBV7-2
clone size: NA
J gene: TRBJ1-5
D gene: NA
CDR3 DNA: TGTGCCAGCAGCTTAGTAGGGTTCTCGGGCAATCAGCCCCAGCATTTT
CDR3 protein: CASSLVGFSGNQPQHF

CDR3 length: 13
V gene: TRBV19
clone size: NA
J gene: TRBJ1-2
D gene: NA
CDR3 DNA: TGTGCCAGCAATTCCAGGGCGTCGGGGGGCTACACCTTC
CDR3 protein: CASNSRASGGYTF

CDR3 length: 17
V gene: TRBV4-2
clone size: NA
J gene: TRBJ1-6
D gene: NA
CDR3 DNA: TGTGCCAGCAGCCAAGATGGGTCAGGCAGGGCTAATTCACCCCTCCACTTT
CDR3 protein: CASSQDGSGRANSPLHF

CDR3 length: 18
V gene: TRBV5-1
clone size: NA
J gene: TRBJ2-3
D gene: TRBD2
CDR3 DNA: TGCGCCAGCAGCTCCCGGACTAGCGGCCGGCCTCTCAAGGATACGCAGTATTTT
CDR3 protein: CASSSRTSGRPLKDTQYF

CDR3 length: 13
V gene: TRBV30
clone size: few
J gene: TRBJ1-1
D gene: NA
CDR3 DNA: TGTGCCTGGAGTGATTTATCGAGGACTGAAGCTTTCTTT
CDR3 protein: CAWSDLSRTEAFF

CDR3 length: 17
V gene: TRBV7-2
clone size: NA
J gene: TRBJ2-3
D gene: TRBD2
CDR3 DNA: TGTGCCAGCAGCCAGGGACTAGCGGGGGGGCGTACAGATACGCAGTATTTT
CDR3 protein: CASSQGLAGGRTDTQYF

CDR3 length: 18
V gene: TRBV7-9
clone size: few
J gene: TRBJ2-2
D gene: NA
CDR3 DNA: TGTGCCAGCAGCTTAGAGGAGTGGATGCTTCCGAACACCGGGGAGCTGTTTTTT
CDR3 protein: CASSLEEWMLPNTGELFF

CDR3 length: 14
V gene: TRBV4-3
clone size: NA
J gene: TRBJ1-4
D gene: NA
CDR3 DNA: TGCGCCAGCAGCCATGACAGCTTTAATGAAAAACTGTTTTTT
CDR3 protein: CASSHDSFNEKLFF

CDR3 length: 14
V gene: TRBV6-1
clone size: NA
J gene: TRBJ2-3
D gene: NA
CDR3 DNA: TGTGCCAGCAAACAGGCAGGGAGTACAGATACGCAGTATTTT
CDR3 protein: CASKQAGSTDTQYF

CDR3 length: 11
V gene: TRBV6-6
clone size: NA
J gene: TRBJ1-4
D gene: NA
CDR3 DNA: TGTGCCAGCGCTTCGGGTGAAAAACTGTTTTTT
CDR3 protein: CASASGEKLFF

CDR3 length: 14
V gene: TRBV4-2
clone size: many
J gene: TRBJ1-5
D gene: TRBD1
CDR3 DNA: TGTGCCAGCAGCCAAGGGACAGGTCCCAAGCCCCAGCATTTT
CDR3 protein: CASSQGTGPKPQHF